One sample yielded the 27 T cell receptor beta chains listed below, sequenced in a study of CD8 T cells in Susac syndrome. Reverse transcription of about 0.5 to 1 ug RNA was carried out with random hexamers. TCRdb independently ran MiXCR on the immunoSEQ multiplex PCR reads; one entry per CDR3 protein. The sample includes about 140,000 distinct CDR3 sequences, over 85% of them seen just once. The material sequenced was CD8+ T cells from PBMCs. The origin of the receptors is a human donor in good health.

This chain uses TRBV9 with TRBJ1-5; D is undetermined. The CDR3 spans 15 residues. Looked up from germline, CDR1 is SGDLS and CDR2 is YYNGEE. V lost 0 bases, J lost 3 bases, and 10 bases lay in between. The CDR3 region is CASSVDGAFNQPQHF. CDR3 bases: TGTGCCAGCAGCGTAGACGGTGCTTTCAATCAGCCCCAGCATTTT. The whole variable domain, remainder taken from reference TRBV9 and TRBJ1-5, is DSGVTQTPKHLITATGQRVTLRCSPRSGDLSVYWYQQSLDQGLQFLIQYYNGEERAKGNILERFSAQQFPDLHSELNLSSLELGDSALYFCASSVDGAFNQPQHFGDGTRLSIL.

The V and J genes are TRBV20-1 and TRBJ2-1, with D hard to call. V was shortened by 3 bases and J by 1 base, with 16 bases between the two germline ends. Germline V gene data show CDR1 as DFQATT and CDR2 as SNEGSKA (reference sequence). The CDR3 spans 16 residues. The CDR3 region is CSASQSPLWSYNEQFF. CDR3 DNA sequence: TGCAGTGCTAGCCAAAGCCCCCTTTGGTCCTACAATGAGCAGTTCTTC.

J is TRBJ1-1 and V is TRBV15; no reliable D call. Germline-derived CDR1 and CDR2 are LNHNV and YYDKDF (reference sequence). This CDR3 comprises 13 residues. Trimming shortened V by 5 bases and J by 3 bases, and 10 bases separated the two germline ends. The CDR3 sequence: CATSPPLDTEAFF. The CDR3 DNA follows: TGTGCCACCAGCCCTCCCTTGGACACTGAAGCTTTCTTT. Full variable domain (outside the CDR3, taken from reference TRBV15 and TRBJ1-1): DAMVIQNPRYQVTQFGKPVTLSCSQTLNHNVMYWYQQKSSQAPKLLFHYYDKDFNNEADTPDNFQSRRPNTSFCFLDIRSPGLGDTAMYLCATSPPLDTEAFFGQGTRLTVV.

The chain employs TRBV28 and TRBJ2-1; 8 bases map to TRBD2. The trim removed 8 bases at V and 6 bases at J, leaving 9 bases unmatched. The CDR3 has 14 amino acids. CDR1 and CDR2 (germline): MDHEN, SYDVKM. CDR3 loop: CASGKAGVGNEQFF. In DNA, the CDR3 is TGTGCCAGCGGAAAAGCGGGAGTAGGCAATGAGCAGTTCTTC.

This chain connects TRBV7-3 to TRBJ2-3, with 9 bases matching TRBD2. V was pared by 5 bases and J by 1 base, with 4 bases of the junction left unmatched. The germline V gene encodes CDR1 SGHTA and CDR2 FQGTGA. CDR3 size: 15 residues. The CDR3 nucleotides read TGTGCCAGCAGCCAAGGACTAGCGCGCACAGATACGCAGTATTTT. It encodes CASSQGLARTDTQYF.

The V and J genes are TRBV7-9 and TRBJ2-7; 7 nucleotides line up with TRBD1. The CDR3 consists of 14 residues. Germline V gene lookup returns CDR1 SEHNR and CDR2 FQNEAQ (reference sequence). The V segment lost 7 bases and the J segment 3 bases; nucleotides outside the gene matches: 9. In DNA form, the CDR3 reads TGTGCCAGCACCATAGGACAGGTTGGCTACGAGCAGTACTTC. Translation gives CASTIGQVGYEQYF.

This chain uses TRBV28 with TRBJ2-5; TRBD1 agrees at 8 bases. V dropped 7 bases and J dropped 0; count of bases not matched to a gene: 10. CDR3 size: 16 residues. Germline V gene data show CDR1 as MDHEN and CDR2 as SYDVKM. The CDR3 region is CASTDPTGVDQETQYF. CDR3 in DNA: TGTGCCAGCACCGACCCGACAGGGGTGGACCAAGAGACCCAGTACTTC. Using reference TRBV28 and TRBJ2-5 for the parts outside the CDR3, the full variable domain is DVKVTQSSRYLVKRTGEKVFLECVQDMDHENMFWYRQDPGLGLRLIYFSYDVKMKEKGDIPEGYSVSREKKERFSLILESASTNQTSMYLCASTDPTGVDQETQYFGPGTRLLVL.

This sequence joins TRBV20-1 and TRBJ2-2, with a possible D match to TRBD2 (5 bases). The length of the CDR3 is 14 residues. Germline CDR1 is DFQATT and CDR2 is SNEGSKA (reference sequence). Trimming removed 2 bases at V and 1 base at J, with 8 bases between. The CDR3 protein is CSARLLVNTGELFF. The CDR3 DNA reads TGCAGTGCTAGACTACTAGTGAACACCGGGGAGCTGTTTTTT.

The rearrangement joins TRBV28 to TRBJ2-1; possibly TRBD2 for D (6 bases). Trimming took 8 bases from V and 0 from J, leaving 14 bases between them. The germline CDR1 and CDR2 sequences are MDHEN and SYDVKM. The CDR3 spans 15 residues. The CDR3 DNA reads TGTGCCAGCCGCATGGAGGGAAGCTCCTACAATGAGCAGTTCTTC. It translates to CASRMEGSSYNEQFF.

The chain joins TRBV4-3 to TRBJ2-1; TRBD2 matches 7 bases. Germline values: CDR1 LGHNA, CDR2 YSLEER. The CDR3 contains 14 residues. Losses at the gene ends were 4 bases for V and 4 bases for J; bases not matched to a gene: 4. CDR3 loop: CASSLKAGYNEQFF. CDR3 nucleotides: TGCGCCAGCAGCCTAAAAGCGGGGTACAATGAGCAGTTCTTC.

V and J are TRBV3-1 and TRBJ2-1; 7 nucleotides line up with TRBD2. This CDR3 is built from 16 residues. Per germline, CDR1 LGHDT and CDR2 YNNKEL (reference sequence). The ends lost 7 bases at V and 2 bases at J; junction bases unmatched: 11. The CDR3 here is CASTKVGGSAYNEQFF. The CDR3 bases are TGTGCCAGCACAAAAGTGGGCGGGAGCGCCTACAATGAGCAGTTCTTC.

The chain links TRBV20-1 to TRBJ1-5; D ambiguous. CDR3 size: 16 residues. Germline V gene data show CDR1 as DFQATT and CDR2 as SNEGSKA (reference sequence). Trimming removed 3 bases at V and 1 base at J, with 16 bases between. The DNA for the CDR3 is TGCAGTGCTAGGGGCAGATGGGGAGGGAGCAATCAGCCCCAGCATTTT. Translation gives CSARGRWGGSNQPQHF.

The chain's CDR3 is CASSVGAGGNQPQHF. Here the CDR3 DNA reads TGTGCCAGCAGCGTAGGAGCCGGGGGCAATCAGCCCCAGCATTTT. The rearrangement uses TRBV9 and TRBJ1-5; D unresolved. Looked up from germline, CDR1 is SGDLS and CDR2 is YYNGEE. This CDR3 has 15 residues. Trimming stripped 0 bases from V and 2 bases from J, with 9 bases between.

Written as DNA, the CDR3 is TGTGCCAGCAGTAAACCGGGACTAGCATTTACGCAGTATTTT. Amino acids: CASSKPGLAFTQYF. The V gene is TRBV27, the J gene TRBJ2-3; 9 bases map to TRBD2. Germline CDR1 is MNHEY and CDR2 is SMNVEV (reference sequence). The trim removed 5 bases at V and 8 bases at J, leaving 8 bases unmatched. The CDR3 loop spans 14 amino acids.

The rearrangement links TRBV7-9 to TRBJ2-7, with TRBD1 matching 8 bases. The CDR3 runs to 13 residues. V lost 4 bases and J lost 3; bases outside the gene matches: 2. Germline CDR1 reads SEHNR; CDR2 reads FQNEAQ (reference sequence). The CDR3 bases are TGTGCCAGCAGCTGGGGACAGGACTACGAGCAGTACTTC. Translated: CASSWGQDYEQYF. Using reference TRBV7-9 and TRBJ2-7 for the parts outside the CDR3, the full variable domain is DTGVSQNPRHKITKRGQNVTFRCDPISEHNRLYWYRQTLGQGPEFLTYFQNEAQLEKSRLLSDRFSAERPKGSFSTLEIQRTEQGDSAMYLCASSWGQDYEQYFGPGTRLTVT.

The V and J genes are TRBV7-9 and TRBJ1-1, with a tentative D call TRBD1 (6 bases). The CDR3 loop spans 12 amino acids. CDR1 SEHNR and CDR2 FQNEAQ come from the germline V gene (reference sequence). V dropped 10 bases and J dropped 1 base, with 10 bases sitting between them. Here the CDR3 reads CAILTGNTEAFF. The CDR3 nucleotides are TGTGCCATCCTGACAGGGAACACTGAAGCTTTCTTT.

The CDR3 loop reads CASSQGVIGLAGLEQFF. The CDR3 region has the DNA TGTGCCAGCAGCCAAGGAGTAATAGGACTAGCGGGACTGGAGCAGTTCTTC. The chain joins TRBV3-1 to TRBJ2-1, with TRBD2 matching over 12 bases. Germline V gene data show CDR1 as LGHDT and CDR2 as YNNKEL (reference sequence). This CDR3 contains 17 residues. The J segment lost 10 bases and the V segment lost 1 base, leaving 11 bases of the junction unmatched.

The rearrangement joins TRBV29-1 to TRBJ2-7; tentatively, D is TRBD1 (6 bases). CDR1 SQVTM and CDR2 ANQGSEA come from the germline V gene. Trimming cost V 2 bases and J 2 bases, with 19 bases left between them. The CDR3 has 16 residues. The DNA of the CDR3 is TGCAGCGTTGAAACAGGGCTTGGGACACTTACCTACGAGCAGTACTTC. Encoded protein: CSVETGLGTLTYEQYF.

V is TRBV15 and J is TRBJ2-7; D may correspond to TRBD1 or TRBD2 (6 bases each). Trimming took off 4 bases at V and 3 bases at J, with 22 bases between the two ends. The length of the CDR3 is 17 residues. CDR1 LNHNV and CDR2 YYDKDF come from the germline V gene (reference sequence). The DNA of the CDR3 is TGTGCCACCAGCAAAGGGGGGAGGACCCAGTATCTCTACGAGCAGTACTTC. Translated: CATSKGGRTQYLYEQYF.

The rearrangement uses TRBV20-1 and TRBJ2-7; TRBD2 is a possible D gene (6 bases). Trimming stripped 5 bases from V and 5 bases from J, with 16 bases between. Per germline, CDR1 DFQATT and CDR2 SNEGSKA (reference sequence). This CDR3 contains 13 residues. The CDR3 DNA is TGCAGTGCTCGCGGGGAGGTCGCCGACGAGCAGTACTTC. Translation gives CSARGEVADEQYF.

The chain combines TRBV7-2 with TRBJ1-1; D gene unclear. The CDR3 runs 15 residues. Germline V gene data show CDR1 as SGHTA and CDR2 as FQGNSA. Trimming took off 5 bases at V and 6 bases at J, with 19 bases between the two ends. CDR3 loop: CASSQEAGIVAEAFF. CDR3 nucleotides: TGTGCCAGCAGCCAAGAGGCGGGGATAGTTGCTGAAGCTTTCTTT.

The CDR3 DNA reads TGTGCCAGCAGCGGCGCTGAGCAGTTCTTC. Residues: CASSGAEQFF. The chain links TRBV9 to TRBJ2-1; D is undetermined. V was trimmed by 3 bases and J by 9 bases, leaving 4 bases between them. This CDR3 has 10 amino acids. Germline V CDR1 and CDR2: SGDLS, YYNGEE.

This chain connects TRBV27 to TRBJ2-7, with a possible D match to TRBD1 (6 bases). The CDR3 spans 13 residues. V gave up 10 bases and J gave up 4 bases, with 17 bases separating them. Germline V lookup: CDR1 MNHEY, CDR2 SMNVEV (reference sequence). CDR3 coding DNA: TGTGCCACCCGAGTCGGGCAGGGGTACGAGCAGTACTTC. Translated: CATRVGQGYEQYF.

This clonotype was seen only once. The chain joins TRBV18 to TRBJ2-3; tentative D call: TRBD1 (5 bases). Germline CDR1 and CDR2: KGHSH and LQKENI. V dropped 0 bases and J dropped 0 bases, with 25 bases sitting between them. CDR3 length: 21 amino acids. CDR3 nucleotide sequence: TGTGCCAGCTCACCACCTGTCCCAGGGTATCCGACAAGACCTAGCACAGATACGCAGTATTTT. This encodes CASSPPVPGYPTRPSTDTQYF.

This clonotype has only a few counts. The CDR3 DNA reads as TGTGCCAGCAGTTTGGGCGGGAGCCCTTACAATGAGCAGTTCTTC. Translating gives CASSLGGSPYNEQFF. The rearrangement uses TRBV27 and TRBJ2-1; 7 bases are a match to TRBD2. Per germline, CDR1 MNHEY and CDR2 SMNVEV (reference sequence). The CDR3 sequence is 15 residues long. After removal of 3 bases from V and 4 bases from J, the junction contained 6 bases not matched to a gene.

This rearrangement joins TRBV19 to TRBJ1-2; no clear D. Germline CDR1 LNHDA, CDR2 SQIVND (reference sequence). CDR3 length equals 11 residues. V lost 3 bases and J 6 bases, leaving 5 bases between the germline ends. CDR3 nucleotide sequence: TGTGCCAGTAGTATGCTTCATGGCTACACCTTC. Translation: CASSMLHGYTF.

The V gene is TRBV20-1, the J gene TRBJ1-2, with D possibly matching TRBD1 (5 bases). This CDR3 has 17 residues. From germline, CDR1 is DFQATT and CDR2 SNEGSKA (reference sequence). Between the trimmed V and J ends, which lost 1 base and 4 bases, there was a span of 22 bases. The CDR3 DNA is TGCAGTGCTAGAGGGGGGGACCGGACCATCGAAGGCTATGGCTACACCTTC. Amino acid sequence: CSARGGDRTIEGYGYTF.